A single sample gave rise to the 24 T cell receptor beta chains below, sequenced in a study of CD8+CD57+ T cells in acquired aplastic anemia. Genomic DNA was employed as the template in profiling TCR beta VDJ and CDR3. Each CDR3 protein gets one entry after TCRdb re-called the reads with MiXCR. The data hold roughly 81,000 distinct CDR3 sequences, with around 42% observed a single time. Source material: sorted CD4+, CD8+, or CD8+CD57+ T cells (not recorded which) from PBMCs. The receptors come from a human donor in good health, serving as a control.

This clonotype was seen repeatedly, ten times or more. The V call is TRBV12-3 or TRBV12-4, the J call TRBJ1-6, with D unclear. The V gene lost 2 bases and the J gene lost 7 bases, with 6 bases spanning the gap. There are 13 residues in the CDR3. In DNA form, the CDR3 reads TGTGCCAGCAGTTTAATCGGGAATTCACCCCTCCACTTT. Its protein product is CASSLIGNSPLHF.

Many counts were recorded for this clonotype. The chain uses TRBV20-1 and TRBJ2-1; D is undetermined. V gave up 1 base and J gave up 7 bases, with 8 bases separating them. CDR1 is DFQATT, CDR2 SNEGSKA, per germline (reference sequence). The CDR3 contains 12 residues. The CDR3 reads CSARATENEQFF. The CDR3 DNA is TGCAGTGCTAGAGCGACGGAAAATGAGCAGTTCTTC.

In this sample, this clonotype turned up a few times. The rearrangement uses TRBV27 and TRBJ1-1; D remains ambiguous. Germline loops: CDR1 MNHEY, CDR2 SMNVEV (reference sequence). Trimming pared 8 bases from V and 3 bases from J, leaving 19 bases between. The CDR3 runs 15 residues. DNA for the CDR3: TGTGCCAGCGGATCTCCCCCGATATCGGACACTGAAGCTTTCTTT. Translation gives CASGSPPISDTEAFF.

A word on this clonotype: Germline and junction disagree at one end, which may indicate a read error. The CDR3 DNA sequence: TGTGCCACCGGATGGGGGGACTCTCGGTCGGGCACTAAAGCTTTCTTT. Translating it yields CATGWGDSRSGTKAFF. The chain links TRBV15 to TRBJ1-1; D may be TRBD1 (5 bases). Germline assignment: CDR1 LNHNV and CDR2 YYDKDF (reference sequence). CDR3 size: 16 residues.

The V gene is TRBV4-1, the J gene TRBJ1-3, with D hard to call. In germline, CDR1 is MGHRA, CDR2 YSYEKL. Trimming took off 2 bases at V and 1 base at J, with 9 bases between the two ends. The CDR3 consists of 15 residues. CDR3 nucleotides: TGCGCCAGCAGCCAATACGCAGGATCTGGAAACACCATATATTTT. This translates into CASSQYAGSGNTIYF.

J is TRBJ2-2 and V is TRBV24-1, with D unresolved. Germline V lookup: CDR1 KGHDR, CDR2 SFDVKD. The CDR3 loop spans 15 amino acids. Trimming stripped 10 bases from V and 1 base from J, with 15 bases between. The CDR3 region has the DNA TGTGCCACGAGCGCTACTACGAGGAACACCGGGGAGCTGTTTTTT. This encodes CATSATTRNTGELFF.

This clonotype was observed at least ten times. The V and J genes are TRBV19 and TRBJ2-7, with TRBD1 identical over 8 bases. The CDR3 runs 13 residues. V dropped 5 bases and J dropped 5; count of bases not matched to a gene: 5. Germline V CDR1 and CDR2: LNHDA, SQIVND (reference sequence). This CDR3 is CASSPTGDHEQYF. CDR3 DNA sequence: TGTGCCAGTAGTCCGACAGGGGACCACGAGCAGTACTTC. Using reference TRBV19 and TRBJ2-7 for the parts outside the CDR3, the full variable domain is DGGITQSPKYLFRKEGQNVTLSCEQNLNHDAMYWYRQDPGQGLRLIYYSQIVNDFQKGDIAEGYSVSREKKESFPLTVTSAQKNPTAFYLCASSPTGDHEQYFGPGTRLTVT.

This clonotype was detected only a few times. A much larger clone lies one base from this, so it may be a read error. The chain uses TRBV19 and TRBJ2-1; D remains unclear. Per germline, CDR1 LNHDA and CDR2 SQIVND (reference sequence). This CDR3 contains 14 residues. The CDR3, as DNA: TGTGCCAGTAGTATTAAGGACCCCTACAATGGGCAGTTCTTC. Residues: CASSIKDPYNGQFF. Drawing the rest from reference TRBV19 and TRBJ2-1, the complete variable domain is DGGITQSPKYLFRKEGQNVTLSCEQNLNHDAMYWYRQDPGQGLRLIYYSQIVNDFQKGDIAEGYSVSREKKESFPLTVTSAQKNPTAFYLCASSIKDPYNGQFFGPGTRLTVL.

The gene calls are TRBV27 and TRBJ2-7, with 10 bases lining up with TRBD1. V lost 4 bases, J lost 7 bases, and 7 bases stayed unmatched. CDR3 length: 14 amino acids. In germline, CDR1 is MNHEY, CDR2 SMNVEV (reference sequence). The CDR3 region has the DNA TGTGCCAGCAGTTACCGGGACAGGGGTTGGGAGCAGTACTTC. Protein sequence: CASSYRDRGWEQYF.

The chain uses TRBV7-6 and TRBJ2-3; TRBD1 matches at 7 bases. CDR3 length equals 12 residues. Germline CDR1 SGHVS, CDR2 FNYEAQ. V shed 10 bases and J 6 bases; nucleotides not matched to a gene: 7. The CDR3 DNA reads TGTGCCATCAGTGTACAGGGGGATACGCAGTATTTT. Its translation: CAISVQGDTQYF.

This clonotype was detected many times. V gene TRBV9 combines with J gene TRBJ2-7; D unclear. The germline V and J ends were trimmed by 3 bases and 4 bases, with 8 bases remaining between them. This CDR3 is built from 12 residues. Germline lookup yields CDR1 SGDLS and CDR2 YYNGEE. CDR3 bases: TGTGCCAGCAGCGATGACCTGTACGAGCAGTACTTC. Translation gives CASSDDLYEQYF.

V usage is TRBV10-1 and J usage is TRBJ2-3; 11 bases fit TRBD1. Germline V gene data show CDR1 as WNHNN and CDR2 as SYGVQD (reference sequence). The CDR3 length is 13 residues. With 5 bases clipped from V and 9 bases from J, the junction kept 4 bases outside the gene matches. For the CDR3, the DNA is TGCGCCAGCAGTTCCGGGACAGGGGGGACGCAGTATTTT. As protein: CASSSGTGGTQYF.

V is TRBV19 and J is TRBJ2-7; no firm D call. Trimming shortened V by 3 bases and J by 6 bases, and 15 bases separated the two germline ends. The CDR3 contains 14 residues. Germline CDR1 and CDR2: LNHDA and SQIVND (reference sequence). This CDR3 is CASSIGQTGGEQYF. CDR3 DNA sequence: TGTGCCAGTAGTATCGGGCAGACTGGTGGCGAGCAGTACTTC. Together with reference TRBV19 and TRBJ2-7, the CDR3 gives the full variable domain: DGGITQSPKYLFRKEGQNVTLSCEQNLNHDAMYWYRQDPGQGLRLIYYSQIVNDFQKGDIAEGYSVSREKKESFPLTVTSAQKNPTAFYLCASSIGQTGGEQYFGPGTRLTVT.

This clonotype was seen a single time. The V gene is TRBV12-5, the J gene TRBJ2-7; D possibly corresponds to TRBD1 (5 bases). V lost 0 bases, J lost 2 bases, and 17 bases lay in between. The CDR3 sequence is 17 residues long. The germline V gene has CDR1 LGHNT and CDR2 FRNRAP. Here the CDR3 DNA reads TGTGCTAGTGGTTTGGTACCCGGTCAGGGCCTGCCCTACGAGCAGTACTTC. Protein sequence: CASGLVPGQGLPYEQYF.

This clonotype has ten or more counts. This chain joins TRBV6-4 and TRBJ2-7, with D possibly TRBD1 on 6 matching bases. This CDR3 is 17 amino acids long. V shed 2 bases and J shed 0 bases, with 17 bases lying between them. The germline V gene has CDR1 MRHNA and CDR2 SNTAGT. CDR3 in DNA: TGTGCCAGCAGTGACCCCCCTAGGGGACAAAGCTCCTACGAGCAGTACTTC. This encodes CASSDPPRGQSSYEQYF.

This clonotype appeared a few times. The chain combines TRBV7-2 with TRBJ2-2; D not resolved. V lost 4 bases to trimming and J lost 0 bases, with 3 bases between them. This CDR3 has 13 residues. Germline values: CDR1 SGHTA, CDR2 FQGNSA. As DNA, the CDR3 is TGTGCCAGCAGCTCCCCGAACACCGGGGAGCTGTTTTTT. It codes for CASSSPNTGELFF.

The V gene is TRBV14, the J gene TRBJ2-1; TRBD1 aligns across 7 bases. Germline lookup yields CDR1 SGHDN and CDR2 FVKESK. There are 16 residues in the CDR3. V lost 0 bases and J lost 2; bases outside the gene matches: 4. The CDR3 DNA follows: TGTGCCAGCAGCCAAGACAGGGGGAAAACCTACAATGAGCAGTTCTTC. It translates to CASSQDRGKTYNEQFF.

The rearrangement uses TRBV20-1 and TRBJ1-6; TRBD1 matches 7 bases. After removal of 4 bases from V and 10 bases from J, the junction contained 4 bases not matched to a gene. Germline V gene sequence: CDR1 DFQATT, CDR2 SNEGSKA (reference sequence). This CDR3 comprises 12 residues. The CDR3 reads CSAMSGGSPLHF. The CDR3 DNA is TGCAGTGCTATGTCAGGGGGATCACCCCTCCACTTT.

At least ten counts were recorded for this clonotype. The chain joins TRBV2 to TRBJ1-4; D is unclear. This CDR3 is built from 15 residues. Germline V gives CDR1 SNHLY, CDR2 FYNNEI. V was cut by 2 bases and J by 0 bases, with 7 bases left in between. For the CDR3, the DNA is TGTGCCAGCAGTGAAACGGAGACAACTAATGAAAAACTGTTTTTT. As protein: CASSETETTNEKLFF.

This chain uses TRBV4-1 with TRBJ1-1; D not certain. The germline V gene has CDR1 MGHRA and CDR2 YSYEKL. The CDR3 runs 14 residues. The V end lost 4 bases, the J end lost 1 base, and 10 bases lay between the germline ends. The DNA for the CDR3 is TGCGCCAGCAGCCCATCCATCGCGAACACTGAAGCTTTCTTT. This sequence encodes CASSPSIANTEAFF.

This clonotype was detected once. The V gene is TRBV29-1, the J gene TRBJ1-1; 12 bases map to TRBD1. Trimming at V came to 7 bases and at J to 5 bases, leaving 8 bases not matched to a gene. Germline V gene sequence: CDR1 SQVTM, CDR2 ANQGSEA. The CDR3 covers 14 residues. In DNA, the CDR3 is TGCAGCGCCCAGGGACAGGGGGCTAGGACTGAAGCTTTCTTT. Translated, it gives CSAQGQGARTEAFF.

Turning to this clonotype: This may be a read error: a much more frequent sequence differs by one nucleotide. The chain has TRBV2 and TRBJ2-3; 8 bases agree with TRBD2. The V gene's germline CDR1 is SNHLY and CDR2 FYNNEI. The CDR3 extends over 16 amino acids. After removal of 10 bases from V and 4 bases from J, the junction contained 16 bases not matched to a gene. The CDR3 spells CATANYSGEGPDTQYF. The CDR3, as DNA: TGTGCCACAGCTAATTATAGCGGGGAGGGCCCAGATACGCAGTATTTT.

This clonotype was picked up many times. This sequence joins TRBV5-4 and TRBJ1-1; D gene ambiguous. V lost 1 base and J lost 4, with 5 bases in between. Germline CDR1 is SGHNT and CDR2 is YYREEE (reference sequence). The CDR3 sequence is 12 residues long. In DNA form, the CDR3 reads TGTGCCAGCAGCTTGCGGGGCACTGAAGCTTTCTTT. As protein: CASSLRGTEAFF.

About this clonotype: A junction boundary mismatches the germline segment, possibly from a read error. CDR3 DNA: TGTGCCAGCAGCTGGCAGGGGACGGAAGATTTCTTT. Translation: CASSWQGTEDFF. The chain joins TRBV7-2 to TRBJ1-1; possible D gene TRBD1, 6 bases. The CDR3 runs to 12 residues. Germline loops: CDR1 SGHTA, CDR2 FQGNSA.